The 29 T cell receptor beta chains below come from one sample, sequenced in a study of blood T cell repertoires in COVID-19 (dated by TCRdb to about 2020). The library was produced with the immunoSEQ multiplex PCR assay. The table was pulled from immuneACCESS by TCRdb, which kept in-frame rearrangements only. Such tables lose some clones; where checked, under half of the loss comes from unresolved V genes, and the rest has no known cause. This sample holds about 110,000 clones; nearly 80% were observed only once. The top ten clonotypes cover 16% of the sample. What was sequenced was peripheral blood. Every receptor here comes from a woman at least 80 years old with active or convalescent COVID-19.

This clone was seen a single time. This chain links TRBV7-3 with TRBJ2-3; D is unresolved. The V gene lost 0 bases and the J gene lost 6 bases, with 4 bases spanning the gap. This CDR3 region has 12 residues. Germline-derived CDR1 and CDR2 are SGHTA and FQGTGA. In DNA, the CDR3 is TGTGCCAGCAGCTTAACCCGGGATACGCAGTATTTT. It translates to CASSLTRDTQYF.

The chain links TRBV5-1 to TRBJ2-1; 8 nucleotides match TRBD2. Per germline, CDR1 SGHRS and CDR2 YFSETQ. Trimming took 4 bases from V and 12 from J; bases not matched to a gene: 6. The CDR3 has 12 residues. Written as DNA, the CDR3 is TGCGCCAGCAGCCCGGGACTAGTTCCGCAGTTCTTC. Amino acids: CASSPGLVPQFF.

The chain is built from TRBV5-4 and TRBJ2-1; 10 bases line up with TRBD1. Germline V lookup: CDR1 SGHNT, CDR2 YYREEE (reference sequence). This CDR3 region has 15 residues. V was clipped by 3 bases and J by 6 bases; unmatched bases: 6. The CDR3: CASSSTGTGVNEQFF. The CDR3 region has the DNA TGTGCCAGCAGCTCTACCGGGACAGGGGTCAATGAGCAGTTCTTC.

The genes are TRBV6-5 and TRBJ1-1; the D gene is possibly TRBD1 (5 bases). The CDR3 sequence is 16 residues long. Germline V gene sequence: CDR1 MNHEY, CDR2 SVGAGI. Trimming stripped 0 bases from V and 1 base from J, with 12 bases between. CDR3: CASSYSAGDGNTEAFF. The CDR3, as DNA: TGTGCCAGCAGTTACTCGGCGGGGGACGGGAACACTGAAGCTTTCTTT.

This chain joins TRBV29-1 and TRBJ2-3; D unclear. Germline CDR1 is SQVTM and CDR2 is ANQGSEA. The CDR3 is 12 amino acids. Trimming shortened V by 2 bases and J by 0 bases, and 3 bases separated the two germline ends. Here the CDR3 reads CSVEPSTDTQYF. CDR3 coding DNA: TGCAGCGTTGAACCTAGCACAGATACGCAGTATTTT.

This clone was seen only once. V is TRBV3-1 (or the pseudogene TRBV3-2) and J is TRBJ2-2; D gene uncertain. There are 15 residues in the CDR3. V was shortened by 4 bases and J by 3 bases, with 12 bases between the two germline ends. The germline gives CDR1 LGHDT, CDR2 YNNKEL (reference sequence). The CDR3 bases are TGTGCCAGCAGCCCACTTGGTTCGTACACCGGGGAGCTGTTTTTT. Translating gives CASSPLGSYTGELFF.

This chain links TRBV6-5 with TRBJ2-1, with D unresolved. The CDR3 is made up of 15 amino acids. Germline V gives CDR1 MNHEY, CDR2 SVGAGI. Trimming left V 2 bases short and J 2 bases short, with 10 bases between. The CDR3 is CASSYGQTPYNEQFF. CDR3 coding DNA: TGTGCCAGCAGTTACGGGCAAACGCCCTACAATGAGCAGTTCTTC.

The chain has TRBV4-1 and TRBJ2-1, with TRBD2 matching 7 bases. CDR3 length: 14 amino acids. The germline V gene has CDR1 MGHRA and CDR2 YSYEKL. The ends lost 0 bases at V and 8 bases at J; junction bases unmatched: 4. The CDR3 nucleotides read TGCGCCAGCAGCCAAGATCCAGGGAGGGATGAGCAGTTCTTC. Its translation is CASSQDPGRDEQFF.

The genes are TRBV6-5 and TRBJ2-1; a weak D match, TRBD1 (6 bases). Germline CDR1 and CDR2: MNHEY and SVGAGI. This CDR3 contains 16 residues. Trimming removed 2 bases at V and 0 bases at J, with 11 bases between. Here the CDR3 reads CASSYGGGSSYNEQFF. The CDR3 DNA sequence: TGTGCCAGCAGTTACGGGGGCGGAAGCTCCTACAATGAGCAGTTCTTC.

The chain joins TRBV6-5 to TRBJ2-1; tentative D call: TRBD2 (5 bases). Germline assignment: CDR1 MNHEY and CDR2 SVGAGI. The CDR3 is made up of 13 amino acids. The V end lost 0 bases, the J end lost 8 bases, and 8 bases lay between the germline ends. CDR3 bases: TGTGCCAGCAGTTACTCGAGGCGGGATGAGCAGTTCTTC. This translates into CASSYSRRDEQFF.

This clone showed up just a few times. The genes are TRBV28 and TRBJ1-1, with 7 bases fitting TRBD1. V lost 2 bases to trimming and J lost 1 base; unmatched junction nucleotides: 4. Germline-derived CDR1 and CDR2 are MDHEN and SYDVKM. The CDR3 is made up of 15 amino acids. CDR3 in amino acids: CASSLTGVANTEAFF. As DNA, the CDR3 is TGTGCCAGCAGTTTAACAGGGGTGGCGAACACTGAAGCTTTCTTT. Supplemented by reference TRBV28 and TRBJ1-1, the full variable domain reads DVKVTQSSRYLVKRTGEKVFLECVQDMDHENMFWYRQDPGLGLRLIYFSYDVKMKEKGDIPEGYSVSREKKERFSLILESASTNQTSMYLCASSLTGVANTEAFFGQGTRLTVV.

The chain employs TRBV30 and TRBJ2-3; 11 nucleotides align to TRBD2. The junction had 6 bases not matched to a gene; V was cut back by 2 bases and J by 8 bases. This CDR3 has 14 amino acids. Germline V gives CDR1 GTSNPN, CDR2 SVGIG (reference sequence). The CDR3: CAWSIAGGPGTQYF. In nucleotides, the CDR3 is TGTGCCTGGAGTATAGCGGGAGGGCCCGGTACGCAGTATTTT.

This chain connects TRBV18 to TRBJ2-7; TRBD1 matches at 11 bases. After removal of 2 bases from V and 3 bases from J, the junction contained 6 bases not matched to a gene. This CDR3 has 16 amino acids. Germline loops: CDR1 KGHSH, CDR2 LQKENI. The DNA for the CDR3 is TGTGCCAGCTCACCAGGACAGGGGGCATTGGTCTACGAGCAGTACTTC. Translation gives CASSPGQGALVYEQYF.

V is TRBV3-1 (or the pseudogene TRBV3-2) and J is TRBJ1-6, with TRBD1 matching 9 bases. The germline gives CDR1 LGHDT, CDR2 YNNKEL (reference sequence). The CDR3 totals 15 residues. V gave up 5 bases and J gave up 10 bases; unmatched junction bases: 9. This chain's CDR3 is CASSTRQGDYSPLHF. The CDR3 region has the DNA TGTGCCAGCAGCACCCGACAGGGGGACTACTCACCCCTCCACTTT.

This chain links TRBV5-8 with TRBJ2-1; 10 bases line up with TRBD2. V lost 5 bases and J lost 9; bases outside the gene matches: 14. The germline V gene encodes CDR1 SGHTS and CDR2 YDEGEE. There are 16 residues in the CDR3. Here the CDR3 DNA reads TGTGCCAGCAGGGGGCCCCTAGCGGGAGTGTCGAGTGAGCAGTTCTTC. This encodes CASRGPLAGVSSEQFF.

Note on this clone: Other nucleotide sequences from this sample produce the same CDR3. The chain uses TRBV12-3 or TRBV12-4 and TRBJ1-1; D call uncertain. The V and J ends lost 3 bases and 2 bases respectively, with 7 bases between them. The CDR3 spans 13 residues. CDR3 sequence reads: CASSFDRNTEAFF. CDR3 nucleotides: TGTGCCAGCAGTTTTGATAGAAACACTGAAGCTTTCTTT.

This chain uses TRBV18 with TRBJ2-1; 7 nucleotides match TRBD2. The CDR3 is 15 residues long. Germline CDR1 reads KGHSH; CDR2 reads LQKENI. V was pared by 2 bases and J by 2 bases, with 3 bases of the junction left unmatched. CDR3 nucleotide sequence: TGTGCCAGCTCACCAGGTAGCGGGCCCTACAATGAGCAGTTCTTC. This encodes CASSPGSGPYNEQFF.

CDR3 bases: TGTGCCTCGGACCGGGGAAGCTCCTACAATGAGCAGTTCTTC. This sequence encodes CASDRGSSYNEQFF. The chain uses TRBV30 and TRBJ2-1; maybe TRBD2 (5 bases). With 7 bases removed from V and 0 bases from J, the gap between germline ends came to 13 bases. CDR3 length equals 14 residues. Germline CDR1 is GTSNPN and CDR2 is SVGIG (reference sequence).

In its sample, this clone was seen a few times. This chain joins TRBV7-8 and TRBJ1-5; tentative D call: TRBD1 (6 bases). The CDR3 spans 14 residues. With 3 bases removed from V and 6 bases from J, the gap between germline ends came to 12 bases. Germline V gene sequence: CDR1 SGHVS, CDR2 FQNEAQ. The CDR3 spells CASSFHRVGQPQHF. The CDR3 DNA follows: TGTGCCAGCAGCTTCCACAGGGTTGGTCAGCCCCAGCATTTT.

The chain joins TRBV9 to TRBJ2-3; 7 bases map to TRBD2. Germline V lookup: CDR1 SGDLS, CDR2 YYNGEE. CDR3 length: 16 amino acids. V was pared by 0 bases and J by 5 bases, with 9 bases of the junction left unmatched. CDR3 residues: CASSVGAGATLDTQYF. Here the CDR3 DNA reads TGTGCCAGCAGCGTAGGCGCGGGAGCAACGTTAGATACGCAGTATTTT.

This chain links TRBV5-1 with TRBJ1-2; D is ambiguous. CDR3 length: 14 amino acids. V gave up 3 bases and J gave up 1 base, with 10 bases separating them. Germline CDR1 SGHRS, CDR2 YFSETQ. CDR3 coding DNA: TGCGCCAGCAGCTCGACATTGGGTAACTATGGCTACACCTTC. It encodes CASSSTLGNYGYTF. The variable domain in full, completed from reference TRBV5-1 and TRBJ1-2, reads KAGVTQTPRYLIKTRGQQVTLSCSPISGHRSVSWYQQTPGQGLQFLFEYFSETQRNKGNFPGRFSGRQFSNSRSEMNVSTLELGDSALYLCASSSTLGNYGYTFGSGTRLTVV.

This chain joins TRBV2 and TRBJ2-4, with TRBD2 identical over 16 bases. Germline V gene data show CDR1 as SNHLY and CDR2 as FYNNEI. The CDR3 is 19 amino acids. The V and J ends lost 6 bases and 6 bases, in that order; junction bases with no gene match: 14. CDR3 region: CASRRGEGLAGGPGNIQYF. The CDR3 coding sequence is TGTGCCAGCAGGAGGGGAGAGGGACTAGCGGGAGGGCCGGGAAACATTCAGTACTTC. The entire variable domain, with the rest obtained from reference TRBV2 and TRBJ2-4, is as follows: EPEVTQTPSHQVTQMGQEVILRCVPISNHLYFYWYRQILGQKVEFLVSFYNNEISEKSEIFDDQFSVERPDGSNFTLKIRSTKLEDSAMYFCASRRGEGLAGGPGNIQYFGAGTRLSVL.

This clone was counted once. The V call is TRBV9, the J call TRBJ2-5; D uncertain. The CDR3 has 14 amino acids. The V and J ends lost 0 bases and 1 base respectively, with 7 bases between them. Germline CDR1 reads SGDLS; CDR2 reads YYNGEE. Here the CDR3 reads CASSVAVSQETQYF. For the CDR3, the DNA is TGTGCCAGCAGCGTAGCGGTTTCCCAAGAGACCCAGTACTTC.

The J gene is TRBJ2-7, the V gene TRBV28, with TRBD2 identical over 10 bases. This CDR3 region has 14 residues. CDR1 and CDR2 from the germline V gene are MDHEN and SYDVKM. The J segment lost 2 bases and the V segment lost 4 bases, leaving 2 bases of the junction unmatched. The CDR3 protein is CASSSAGGTYEQYF. The CDR3, as DNA: TGTGCCAGCAGTTCAGCGGGAGGGACCTACGAGCAGTACTTC.

CDR3 in DNA: TGTGCCAGCAGCCAAACGGCAGGGGTCCCCACTGAAGCTTTCTTT. It is translated as CASSQTAGVPTEAFF. The rearrangement joins TRBV7-6 to TRBJ1-1, with TRBD1 as a possible D gene (6 bases). CDR3 length: 15 amino acids. Germline CDR1 is SGHVS and CDR2 is FNYEAQ. Trimming shortened V by 5 bases and J by 4 bases, and 17 bases separated the two germline ends.

J is TRBJ2-1 and V is TRBV7-9, with TRBD1 identical over 9 bases. With V trimmed by 2 bases and J by 6 bases, 5 bases remained unmatched. Looked up from germline, CDR1 is SEHNR and CDR2 is FQNEAQ (reference sequence). The CDR3 covers 15 residues. CDR3 sequence (DNA): TGTGCCAGCAGCTTAACACAGGGGGCAGTCAATGAGCAGTTCTTC. Protein sequence: CASSLTQGAVNEQFF.

As concerns this clone: The junction departs from the called germline gene at one end, perhaps through a read error. The chain recombines TRBV7-8 with TRBJ2-2; 7 nucleotides agree with TRBD2. Germline CDR1 and CDR2: SGHVS and FQNEAQ. The CDR3 is 16 residues long. CDR3 DNA: TGTGGCAGCAGCTTACCGGGACTAAAGAACACCGGGGAGCTGTTTTTT. This gives the protein CGSSLPGLKNTGELFF. Filled out from reference TRBV7-8 and TRBJ2-2, the complete variable domain reads GAGVSQSPRYKVAKRGQDVALRCDPISGHVSLFWYQQALGQGPEFLTYFQNEAQLDKSGLPSDRFFAERPEGSVSTLKIQRTQQEDSAVYLCGSSLPGLKNTGELFFGEGSRLTVL.

The chain carries TRBV7-9 and TRBJ2-1; 7 bases line up with TRBD2. This CDR3 has 15 residues. In germline, CDR1 is SEHNR, CDR2 FQNEAQ (reference sequence). Trimming at V came to 5 bases and at J to 6 bases, leaving 10 bases not matched to a gene. CDR3 protein: CASSPAGGRGNEQFF. The CDR3 bases are TGTGCCAGCAGCCCGGCTGGCGGGAGAGGCAATGAGCAGTTCTTC. Full variable domain (rest looked up from reference TRBV7-9 and TRBJ2-1): DTGVSQNPRHKITKRGQNVTFRCDPISEHNRLYWYRQTLGQGPEFLTYFQNEAQLEKSRLLSDRFSAERPKGSFSTLEIQRTEQGDSAMYLCASSPAGGRGNEQFFGPGTRLTVL.

The J gene is TRBJ2-1, the V gene TRBV7-2, with D possibly TRBD2 on 5 matching bases. Trimming removed 3 bases at V and 0 bases at J, with 6 bases between. CDR3 length equals 14 residues. Germline CDR1 reads SGHTA; CDR2 reads FQGNSA. The CDR3 DNA is TGTGCCAGCAGCTTCCTAGCCTCCTACAATGAGCAGTTCTTC. It translates to CASSFLASYNEQFF.